Listed here is a single TCR beta chain. What it recognizes is unknown. These data belong to a study of T cell responses to AZD1222 COVID-19 vaccine. Measured with immunoSEQ multiplex PCR; TCRdb has only the in-frame clones, and not every one. The data contain roughly 99,000 clones, 89% of them singletons. Study outcomes and limitations: Close to half of spike-specific TCRs reportedly recognize unmutated variant regions.

The material sequenced was peripheral blood, taken on day 0 of AZD1222 vaccination. This TCR derives from an adult in good health.

The chain's CDR3 is CASSSGGGEAFF. CDR3 DNA sequence: TGTGCCAGCAGTTCGGGGGGCGGTGAAGCTTTCTTT. The V call is TRBV28, the J call TRBJ1-1; D is perhaps TRBD1 (6 bases). V lost 4 bases to trimming and J lost 7 bases, with 10 bases between them. CDR1 is MDHEN and CDR2 is SYDVKM in the germline V gene. The CDR3 extends over 12 amino acids.